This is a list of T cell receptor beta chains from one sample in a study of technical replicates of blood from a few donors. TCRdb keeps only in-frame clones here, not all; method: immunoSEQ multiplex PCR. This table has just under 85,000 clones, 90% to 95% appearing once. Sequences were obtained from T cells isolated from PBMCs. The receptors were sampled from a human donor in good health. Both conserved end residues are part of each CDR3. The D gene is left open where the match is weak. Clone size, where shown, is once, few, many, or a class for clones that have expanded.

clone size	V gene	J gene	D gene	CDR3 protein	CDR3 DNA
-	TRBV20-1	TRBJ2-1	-	CSARRDNEQFF	TGCAGTGCTAGGCGGGACAATGAGCAGTTCTTC
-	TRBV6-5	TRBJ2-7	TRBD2	CASSKPGGSSYEQYF	TGTGCCAGCAGCAAACCGGGAGGTAGCTCCTACGAGCAGTACTTC
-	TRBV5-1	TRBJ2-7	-	CASSLFRGRAYEQYF	TGCGCCAGCAGCTTGTTCCGCGGCAGGGCCTACGAGCAGTACTTC
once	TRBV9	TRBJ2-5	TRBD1	CASSGSTHRGWQETQYF	TGTGCCAGCAGCGGAAGCACCCACAGGGGGTGGCAAGAGACCCAGTACTTC
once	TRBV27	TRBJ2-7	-	CASSGGDSYEQYF	TGTGCCAGCAGTGGGGGCGACTCCTACGAGCAGTACTTC
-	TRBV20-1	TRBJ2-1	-	CSATYYNEQFF	TGCAGCGCAACTTACTACAATGAGCAGTTCTTC
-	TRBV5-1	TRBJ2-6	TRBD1	CASSGGSGANVLTF	TGCGCCAGTTCAGGGGGCTCTGGGGCCAACGTCCTGACTTTC
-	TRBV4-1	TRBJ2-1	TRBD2	CASSQLGEGRDEQFF	TGCGCCAGCAGCCAGCTGGGGGAGGGGCGGGATGAGCAGTTCTTC
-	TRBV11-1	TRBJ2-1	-	CASSYTSTSYNEQFF	TGTGCCAGCAGCTATACTAGCACCTCCTACAATGAGCAGTTCTTC
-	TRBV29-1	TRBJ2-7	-	CSVGHRASYEQYF	TGCAGCGTTGGCCACAGGGCCTCCTACGAGCAGTACTTC
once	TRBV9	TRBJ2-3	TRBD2	CASSKSSGMIDTQYF	TGTGCCAGCAGCAAGTCTAGCGGGATGATAGATACGCAGTATTTT
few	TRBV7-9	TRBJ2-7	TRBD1	CASSTGTGNSYEQYF	TGTGCCAGCAGTACCGGGACAGGGAACTCCTACGAGCAGTACTTC
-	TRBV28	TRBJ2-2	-	CASSRYKGGTGELFF	TGTGCCAGCAGCCGATACAAGGGGGGGACCGGGGAGCTGTTTTTT
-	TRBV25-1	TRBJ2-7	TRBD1	CASAPLGQGRSYEQYF	TGTGCCAGCGCCCCACTCGGACAGGGACGCTCCTACGAGCAGTACTTC
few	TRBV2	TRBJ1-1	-	CASTEQALF	TGTGCCAGCACCGAGCAGGCACTCTTT
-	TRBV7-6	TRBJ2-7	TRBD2	CASSLRLASYEQYF	TGTGCCAGCAGCTTAAGACTAGCGTCCTACGAGCAGTACTTC
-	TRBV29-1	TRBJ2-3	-	CSVEITSTDTQYF	TGCAGCGTTGAAATAACAAGCACAGATACGCAGTATTTT
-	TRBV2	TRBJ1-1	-	CASSDRGDTEAFF	TGTGCCAGCAGTGACAGGGGAGACACTGAAGCTTTCTTT
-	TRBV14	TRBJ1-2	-	CASSQVEGVYGYTF	TGTGCCAGCAGCCAAGTGGAAGGGGTCTATGGCTACACCTTC
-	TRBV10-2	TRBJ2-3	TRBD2	CASSELAGVWPEATQYF	TGCGCCAGCAGTGAGTTAGCGGGAGTATGGCCCGAAGCTACGCAGTATTTT
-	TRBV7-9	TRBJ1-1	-	CASSFMNTEAFF	TGTGCCAGCAGCTTCATGAACACTGAAGCTTTCTTT
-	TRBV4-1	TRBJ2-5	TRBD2	CASSPKTSGEGTQYF	TGCGCCAGCAGCCCAAAGACTAGCGGGGAGGGGACCCAGTACTTC
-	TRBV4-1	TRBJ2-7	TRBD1	CASSQGWSGQGLYEQYF	TGCGCCAGCAGCCAAGGATGGTCCGGACAGGGCTTATACGAGCAGTACTTC
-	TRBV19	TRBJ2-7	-	CASSPRTVYEQYF	TGTGCCAGTAGTCCACGGACAGTATACGAGCAGTACTTC
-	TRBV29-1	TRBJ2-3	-	CSARSQGSTDTQYF	TGCAGCGCCCGGTCCCAGGGCTCCACAGATACGCAGTATTTT
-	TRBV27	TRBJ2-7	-	CASSSRQNYEQYF	TGTGCCAGCAGTAGTAGACAGAACTACGAGCAGTACTTC
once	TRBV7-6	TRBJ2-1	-	CASSLGTGYNEQFF	TGTGCCAGCAGCCTAGGGACTGGCTACAATGAGCAGTTCTTC
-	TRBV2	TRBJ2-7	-	CASSADWGDHSYEQYF	TGTGCCAGCAGTGCGGATTGGGGCGACCATTCCTACGAGCAGTACTTC
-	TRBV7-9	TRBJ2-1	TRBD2	CASSSRRTSDNEQFF	TGTGCCAGCAGCAGCCGTAGGACTAGCGACAATGAGCAGTTCTTC
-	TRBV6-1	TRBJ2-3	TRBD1	CASTARGGQVDTQYF	TGTGCCAGCACTGCTCGTGGCGGACAGGTAGATACGCAGTATTTT
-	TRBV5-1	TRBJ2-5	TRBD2	CASSLSGTRGETQYF	TGCGCCAGCAGCTTGTCCGGGACTAGGGGAGAGACCCAGTACTTC
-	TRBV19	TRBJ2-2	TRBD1	CASSIGTGRANTGELFF	TGTGCCAGTAGTATCGGGACAGGACGCGCGAACACCGGGGAGCTGTTTTTT
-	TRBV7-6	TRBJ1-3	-	CASSLGQAEGNTIYF	TGTGCCAGCAGCTTAGGACAGGCCGAGGGAAACACCATATATTTT
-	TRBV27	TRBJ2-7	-	CASMGSPYEQYF	TGTGCCAGCATGGGCAGTCCCTACGAGCAGTACTTC
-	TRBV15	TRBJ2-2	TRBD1	CATSTGTGGSGELFF	TGTGCCACCAGCACCGGGACAGGGGGTTCCGGGGAGCTGTTTTTT
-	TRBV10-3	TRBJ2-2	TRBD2	CATNRLAENTGELFF	TGTGCCACGAACCGACTAGCGGAGAACACCGGGGAGCTGTTTTTT
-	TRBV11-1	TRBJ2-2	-	CASSKSRTETGELFF	TGTGCCAGCAGCAAAAGTAGGACAGAGACCGGGGAGCTGTTTTTT
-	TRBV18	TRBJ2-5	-	CASSPGSAGHQETQYF	TGTGCCAGCTCACCAGGAAGTGCAGGTCACCAAGAGACCCAGTACTTC
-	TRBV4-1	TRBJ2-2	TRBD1	CASSQWDRKVANTGELFF	TGCGCCAGCAGCCAGTGGGACAGGAAAGTCGCGAACACCGGGGAGCTGTTTTTT
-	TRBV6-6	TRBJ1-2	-	CASSYSSLGGYTF	TGTGCCAGCAGTTACTCGTCTTTGGGCGGCTACACCTTC
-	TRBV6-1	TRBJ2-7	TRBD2	CASSLAGLSYEQYF	TGTGCCAGCAGTTTAGCGGGCCTCTCCTACGAGCAGTACTTC
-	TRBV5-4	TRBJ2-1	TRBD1	CASSEGAREQFF	TGTGCCAGCAGCGAGGGGGCTAGGGAGCAGTTCTTC